This T cell receptor (beta chain) comes out of a study of T cells in localized non-small cell lung cancer. Germline V CDR1 and CDR2: MNHEY, SVGAGI. The CDR3 consists of 16 residues. V gave up 2 bases and J gave up 5 bases, with 15 bases separating them. Sequenced by immunoSEQ multiplex PCR; TCRdb stores in-frame clones only, minus some. The table records over 20,000 clones, over 75% of them present only once. The chain links TRBV6-5 to TRBJ2-2; D not resolved. This TCR came from a male donor aged 60 or older with stage II lung adenocarcinoma. Specimen: peripheral blood mononuclear cells, collected before any cancer treatment. CDR3 loop: CASSYLGTALTGELFF. CDR3 in DNA: TGTGCCAGCAGTTACCTGGGTACAGCTTTAACCGGGGAGCTGTTTTTT.